This TCR beta chain is from a study of patients and donors after allogeneic stem cell transplantation. Trimming shortened V by 8 bases and J by 1 base, and 17 bases separated the two germline ends. The CDR3 is made up of 15 amino acids. Germline V lookup: CDR1 LGHNT, CDR2 FRNRAP. This clonotype was counted between two and nine times. TCRdb ran MiXCR on the RT-PCR reads and lists one entry per CDR3 protein. The table has over 400,000 distinct CDR3 sequences, 16% seen once; the top ten hold 7.2%. Sequences were obtained from blood, either unsorted or a sorted T cell fraction (not recorded which). This rearrangement joins TRBV12-5 to TRBJ2-5; no clear D. The source is a human donor who was either an allogeneic HSCT recipient or a stem cell or donor lymphocyte infusion donor (not recorded which). It is not recorded whose cells these are; they may come from a transplant donor. Here the CDR3 reads CASRYLGGTQETQYF. CDR3 nucleotides: TGTGCTAGTCGGTATCTTGGTGGAACCCAAGAGACCCAGTACTTC.